These 15 T cell receptor beta chains originate from one sample sequenced in a study of beta chain features in type 1 diabetes. Their target antigens are unknown. Study-level results: Type 1 diabetes patients showed a moderate but significant shortening of TCRB CDR3s in all four CD4+ subsets.

As every portion of the isolated RNA was reverse transcribed, the sequencing read expressed TCRB transcripts. The table came from immunoSEQ multiplex PCR; TCRdb's copy has only in-frame clones and leaves some out. The sample contains about 240,000 clones, 11% to 15% of which appear only once. Material: naive CD4+ T cells from blood. The source is a man aged 25 to 45 with type 1 diabetes.

CDR3 nucleotide sequence: TGTGCCAGCAGTTTAAATCCTGCGCGGGGACAGGGAGGGATCTGGGCCAACGTCCTGACTTTC. Encoded protein: CASSLNPARGQGGIWANVLTF. J is TRBJ2-6 and V is TRBV28, with 9 bases lining up with TRBD1. The CDR3 extends over 21 amino acids. The junction had 19 bases not matched to a gene; V was cut back by 2 bases and J by 5 bases. CDR1 is MDHEN, CDR2 SYDVKM, per germline.

The CDR3, as DNA: TGTGCCACCCGGGACAGGGGGGCCAAAAACATTCAGTACTTC. Its protein is CATRDRGAKNIQYF. The chain uses TRBV2 and TRBJ2-4; TRBD1 aligns across 11 bases. The CDR3 has 14 amino acids. CDR1 and CDR2 (germline): SNHLY, FYNNEI. Unmatched junction bases numbered 3, after V lost 10 bases and J lost 1 base.

This rearrangement joins TRBV30 to TRBJ1-2; 9 bases agree with TRBD1. Germline V gene data show CDR1 as GTSNPN and CDR2 as SVGIG (reference sequence). With 4 bases clipped from V and 1 base from J, the junction kept 4 bases outside the gene matches. This CDR3 is built from 14 residues. The CDR3 nucleotides read TGTGCCTGGACAGTGGACAGGGGTAACTATGGCTACACCTTC. It specifies CAWTVDRGNYGYTF.

The V and J genes are TRBV11-2 and TRBJ2-1, with D possibly being TRBD2 (6 bases). Germline assignment: CDR1 SGHAT and CDR2 FQNNGV. The length of the CDR3 is 16 residues. The V end lost 3 bases, the J end lost 1 base, and 13 bases lay between the germline ends. The CDR3 spells CASSFMAGISYNEQFF. CDR3 sequence (DNA): TGTGCCAGCAGCTTTATGGCGGGGATATCCTACAATGAGCAGTTCTTC.

The chain links TRBV15 to TRBJ2-3; 13 bases match TRBD2. This CDR3 spans 17 amino acids. The germline CDR1 and CDR2 sequences are LNHNV and YYDKDF (reference sequence). The trim removed 1 base at V and 3 bases at J, leaving 4 bases unmatched. The CDR3 DNA sequence: TGTGCCACCAGCAGAGCAAAGACTAGCGGGAGGACAGATACGCAGTATTTT. Translation gives CATSRAKTSGRTDTQYF.

The V call is TRBV29-1, the J call TRBJ2-2, with 12 bases lining up with TRBD2. Trimming cost V 4 bases and J 8 bases; bases outside gene matches: 8. CDR1 is SQVTM and CDR2 is ANQGSEA in the germline V gene. The CDR3 totals 15 residues. CDR3 bases: TGCAGCGTTGGCTCACCTGGGACTAGCGGGGGGGAGCTGTTTTTT. Encoded protein: CSVGSPGTSGGELFF.

In DNA form, the CDR3 reads TGTGCCAGCAGTAGGGGGACAGGGAACACTGAAGCTTTCTTT. This sequence encodes CASSRGTGNTEAFF. The J gene is TRBJ1-1, the V gene TRBV6-6, with TRBD1 matching 8 bases. Germline-derived CDR1 and CDR2 are MNHNY and SVGAGI (reference sequence). Trimming removed 5 bases from V and 1 base from J; junction bases left unmatched: 3. The CDR3 has 14 amino acids.

The V call is TRBV21-1, the J call TRBJ2-6; the table names TRBD2, a call not compared with the DNA. TRBV21-1 is reported as a pseudogene. CDR3 length: 16 amino acids. The CDR3 is CASSKLGRAGANVLTF. Here the CDR3 DNA reads TGTGCCAGCAGCAAATTGGGGAGGGCTGGGGCCAACGTCCTGACTTTC.

The gene calls are TRBV27 and TRBJ2-7, with 11 bases aligning to TRBD2. Per germline, CDR1 MNHEY and CDR2 SMNVEV (reference sequence). This CDR3 spans 15 amino acids. J lost 5 bases, V lost 7 bases, and 10 bases had no gene match. The CDR3 DNA follows: TGTGCCAGCATGACTCCTTCTAGCGGGAGGCACGAGCAGTACTTC. The encoded protein is CASMTPSSGRHEQYF.

This clone turned up a few times. The genes are TRBV5-1 and TRBJ2-3, with 8 bases matching TRBD2. From germline, CDR1 is SGHRS and CDR2 YFSETQ. CDR3 length equals 15 residues. Trimming removed 0 bases from V and 2 bases from J; junction bases left unmatched: 2. CDR3 nucleotide sequence: TGCGCCAGCAGCTTGGGCGGGAGGACCACAGATACGCAGTATTTT. It specifies CASSLGGRTTDTQYF.

The sample holds a few counts of this clone. The rearrangement uses TRBV11-2 and TRBJ2-7; 7 bases are shared with TRBD1. With V trimmed by 6 bases and J by 2 bases, 10 bases remained unmatched. The germline gives CDR1 SGHAT, CDR2 FQNNGV. The CDR3 has 15 residues. The CDR3 is CASRPRPGQAYEQYF. CDR3 nucleotide sequence: TGTGCCAGCAGACCAAGGCCAGGACAGGCCTACGAGCAGTACTTC.

The rearrangement joins TRBV5-1 to TRBJ1-1; D ambiguous. This CDR3 has 14 amino acids. The V end was cut by 3 bases, the J end by 3 bases, with 12 bases between. Germline-derived CDR1 and CDR2 are SGHRS and YFSETQ. This chain's CDR3 is CASSSTSTDTEAFF. The CDR3 DNA follows: TGCGCCAGCAGCTCTACGTCCACCGACACTGAAGCTTTCTTT.

This clone was seen a few times. At the DNA level, this CDR3 is encoded by other sequences in the same sample as well. The chain has TRBV7-9 and TRBJ2-5; TRBD1 agrees at 10 bases. This CDR3 is 14 amino acids long. Unmatched junction bases numbered 4, after V lost 4 bases and J lost 5 bases. Germline V gene lookup returns CDR1 SEHNR and CDR2 FQNEAQ (reference sequence). CDR3 amino acids: CASSSGQGVETQYF. The CDR3 DNA follows: TGTGCCAGCAGCTCCGGACAGGGGGTGGAGACCCAGTACTTC.

Remarks on this clone: Just one base apart from a much larger clone, this may be a read error. Within the sample, other DNA sequences also encode this same CDR3. The chain recombines TRBV11-2 with TRBJ2-2; 8 nucleotides align to TRBD1. V gave up 5 bases and J gave up 2 bases; unmatched junction bases: 4. This CDR3 spans 15 amino acids. From germline, CDR1 is SGHAT and CDR2 FQNNGV. The CDR3 region is CASSPGTGNTGELFF. In DNA form, the CDR3 reads TGTGCCAGCAGCCCTGGGACAGGAAACACCGGGGAGCTGTTTTTT.

V is TRBV5-1 and J is TRBJ2-7, with D unresolved. The germline V gene has CDR1 SGHRS and CDR2 YFSETQ. The CDR3 loop spans 14 amino acids. Trimming took 0 bases from V and 5 from J, leaving 12 bases between them. The CDR3 region is CASSLAGQEHEQYF. For the CDR3, the DNA is TGCGCCAGCAGCTTGGCAGGTCAGGAACACGAGCAGTACTTC.